This T cell receptor (beta chain) was profiled in a study of identical twins (dated by TCRdb to the mid-2010s). Turning to the overall study: To test whether fetal clonotypes persist, the study used deep sequencing on TCR alpha and beta repertoires from monozygotic twins, unrelated adults of various ages, and cord blood. To rule out contamination, replicate twin experiments were performed at different times with different library preparation protocols. What the work shows at the level of the full study, not this receptor alone: Abundant cord blood beta clonotypes carried fewer insertions; young adult naive repertoires showed a weaker similar trend, while memory repertoires showed none. Out-of-frame TCR alpha sharing in monozygotic twins was systematically underestimated by recombination models, whereas sharing between unrelated individuals was in agreement with the recombination models. Zero-insertion analyses could be partly confounded by invariant T cells such as MAIT and iNKT, although diverse VJ usage argued against such confounding for most clonotypes. Compared with coincidental sharing between unrelated individuals, out-of-frame TCR alpha sequences shared between twins had an excess of sequences with low generation probability. Because the same donors could not be followed over many years, the conclusions depended on cross-sectional statistical analysis. Excess twin sharing in beta out-of-frame sequences was weaker because fewer shared sequences lowered the signal-to-noise ratio.

Library method: 5' RACE. Sequencer: Illumina HiSeq 2000. A universal primer binding site was added through template switching, and the final cDNA carried a unique molecular identifier so that TCR cDNA molecules could be counted accurately. Specific primers in the conserved constant-segment region were used to synthesize first-strand cDNA for TCR alpha and beta chains. To control for contamination, every cDNA library was double barcoded, receiving both a SMART-Mk sample barcode and Illumina barcodes. TruSeq adapter sequences and Illumina sample barcodes were added in two successive PCR steps. TCR alpha and beta cDNA libraries were sequenced on the Illumina HiSeq platform with custom primers. In the source study's methods: MiGEC was used to process raw reads and extract unique molecular identifiers, and MiXCR was used to find CDR3 positions. For each individual, recombination models were inferred using an EM algorithm with the repgenHMM and IGoR tools. Shared clonotype analysis was performed with the tcR package in R, normalizing sharing by the product of cloneset sizes. To study raw recombination without the effects of thymic and clonal selection, out-of-frame nonproductive sequences were analyzed. TCRdb reprocessing: public reads trimmed at Q25 with fastp, clones called with MiXCR, in-frame beta chains kept. Rows with a matching CDR3 protein are joined into one entry that keeps the most common DNA and genes. In this record, the V and J calls reflect TCRdb's handling and not the investigators' own analysis. This sample is represented by some 320,000 distinct CDR3 sequences; roughly 12% of them were singletons. Of the sample, 7.2% is held by the ten largest clones.

For CDR1 and CDR2, the germline V gene lists SGHNT and YENEEA. From the cysteine through the phenylalanine, the CDR3 covers 13 amino acids. Of all the DNA, just the CDR3 is kept, 39 bases in frame from base 1. V trim: 3 bases; J trim: 4 bases; unmatched bases: 3. Concerning this clonotype itself: Its antigen remains undetermined. No base qualities exist here, and no much larger clone lies one base off it.

Every donor in the study was a healthy Caucasian. Three pairs of female monozygotic twins, all aged about 18 to 30 years, made up the twin cohort. Positive isolation kits from Invitrogen were used to isolate CD4+ and CD8+ T cell populations. This same sample was also taken into another study, of yellow fever vaccine responses in identical twins. That second report states: According to the authors, the vaccine-induced T cell response in identical twins seemed to be partly convergent and partly specific to each individual. Focusing on identical twins, the study followed the T cell clones that responded to the vaccine, and did so with precision.

The sample comprised CD8+ T cells sorted from blood. Here the chain combines TRBV11-3 and TRBJ2-7, with 7 bases in between that match TRBD2. The TCR comes from a young woman in good health. The nucleotides read TGTGCCAGCAGCTTTCCCGGGAGGTACGAGCAGTACTTC. It translates to CASSFPGRYEQYF. The full variable domain, with segments outside the CDR3 supplied by the reference TRBV11-3 and TRBJ2-7 proteins, appears as EAGVVQSPRYKIIEKKQPVAFWCNPISGHNTLYWYLQNLGQGPELLIRYENEEAVDDSQLPKDRFSAERLKGVDSTLKIQPAELGDSAVYLCASSFPGRYEQYFGPGTRLTVT.